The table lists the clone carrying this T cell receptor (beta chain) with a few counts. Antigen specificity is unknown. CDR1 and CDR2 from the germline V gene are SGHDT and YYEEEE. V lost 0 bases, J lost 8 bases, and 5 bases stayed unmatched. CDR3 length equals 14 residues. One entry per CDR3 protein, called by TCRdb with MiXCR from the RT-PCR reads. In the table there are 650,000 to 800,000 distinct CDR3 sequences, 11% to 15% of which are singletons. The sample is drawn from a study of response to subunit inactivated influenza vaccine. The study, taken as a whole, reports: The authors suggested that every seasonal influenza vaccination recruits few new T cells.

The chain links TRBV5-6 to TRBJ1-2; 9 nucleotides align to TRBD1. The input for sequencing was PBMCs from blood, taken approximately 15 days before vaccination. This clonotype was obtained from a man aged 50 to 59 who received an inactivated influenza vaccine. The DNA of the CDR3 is TGTGCCAGCAGCTTGGAGGAGGGGACAGGGGGCTACACCTTC. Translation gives CASSLEEGTGGYTF.